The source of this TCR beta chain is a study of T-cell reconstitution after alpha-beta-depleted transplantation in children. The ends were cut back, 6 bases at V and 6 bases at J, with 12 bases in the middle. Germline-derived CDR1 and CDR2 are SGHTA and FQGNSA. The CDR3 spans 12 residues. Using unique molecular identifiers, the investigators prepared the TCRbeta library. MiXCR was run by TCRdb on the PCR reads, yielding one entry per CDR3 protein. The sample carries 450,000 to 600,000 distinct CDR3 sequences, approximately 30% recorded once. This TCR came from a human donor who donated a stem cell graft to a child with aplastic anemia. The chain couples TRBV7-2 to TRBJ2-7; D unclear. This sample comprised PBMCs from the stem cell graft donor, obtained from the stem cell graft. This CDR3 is CASSFPRAEQYF. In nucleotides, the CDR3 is TGTGCCAGCAGTTTCCCTCGGGCCGAGCAGTACTTC.